This T cell receptor (beta chain) was retrieved from a study of cytomegalovirus exposure and HLA in healthy donors. The study, taken as a whole, reports: Among TCR beta chains, those listed as cytomegalovirus-associated numbered about 160. A later analysis associated about 18,000 TCR beta sequences with HLA alleles at a 0.05 false discovery rate. Later analysis associated a missense DCLRE1C variant with TCR beta V- and J-gene trimming.

PCR amplification relied on 60 Vbeta primers (plus 13 Jbeta primers). Repertoires were generated with immunoSEQ multiplex PCR, while TCRdb's copy carries only in-frame clones and drops some. The sample holds roughly 110,000 clones, 75% seen once. At the time of sampling, donors were nominally healthy, though unrecorded immune exposures were likely. CDR1 SGHTA and CDR2 FQGNSA come from the germline V gene. V lost 3 bases, J lost 4 bases, and 9 bases lay in between. This CDR3 spans 13 amino acids. As to this clone: The antigen is undetermined.

This clonotype originated in a male donor in good health and CMV-seropositive. The sequenced material came from PBMCs. The chain is built from TRBV7-2 and TRBJ1-2; possibly TRBD1 for D (5 bases). For the CDR3, the DNA is TGTGCCAGCAGCTTGAGACAGTCCTATGGCTACACCTTC. Amino acids: CASSLRQSYGYTF. The variable domain in full, with the rest retrieved from reference TRBV7-2 and TRBJ1-2, is GAGVSQSPSNKVTEKGKDVELRCDPISGHTALYWYRQSLGQGLEFLIYFQGNSAPDKSGLPSDRFSAERTGGSVSTLTIQRTQQEDSAVYLCASSLRQSYGYTFGSGTRLTVV.